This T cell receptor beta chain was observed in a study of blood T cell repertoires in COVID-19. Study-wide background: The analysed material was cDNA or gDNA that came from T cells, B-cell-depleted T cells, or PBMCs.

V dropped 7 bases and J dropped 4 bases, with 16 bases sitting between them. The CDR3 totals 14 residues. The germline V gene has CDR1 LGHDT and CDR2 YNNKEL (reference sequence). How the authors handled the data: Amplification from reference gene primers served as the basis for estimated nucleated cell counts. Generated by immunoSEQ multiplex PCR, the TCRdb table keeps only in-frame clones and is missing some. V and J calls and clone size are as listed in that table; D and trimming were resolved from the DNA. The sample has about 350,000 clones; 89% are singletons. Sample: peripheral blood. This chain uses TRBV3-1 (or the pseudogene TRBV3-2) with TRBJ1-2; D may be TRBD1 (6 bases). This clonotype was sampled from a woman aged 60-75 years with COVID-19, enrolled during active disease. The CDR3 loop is CASTNGTNRYGYTF. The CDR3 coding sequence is TGTGCCAGCACCAACGGGACAAACCGCTATGGCTACACCTTC.